This T cell receptor (beta chain) emerged from a study of cytomegalovirus exposure and HLA in healthy donors. Study-level results: Earlier analysis yielded a pattern in which most TCR beta V segments were productive about 87% or about 30% of the time.

The count of this clone is one. Its antigen is undetermined. CDR1 is SGHTA and CDR2 is FQGNSA in the germline V gene. Trimming shortened V by 4 bases and J by 7 bases, and 9 bases separated the two germline ends. The CDR3 is 12 amino acids. PCR primers comprised 60 Vbeta and 13 Jbeta primers. This table comes from immunoSEQ multiplex PCR, and its TCRdb copy is limited to in-frame clones, with some not included. The sample lists over 150,000 clones, about 71% occurring once. Sequenced input: PBMCs. The V gene is TRBV7-2, the J gene TRBJ2-3; tentatively, D is TRBD1 (6 bases). The receptor was isolated from a woman in her forties in good health and CMV-seropositive. The CDR3 DNA is TGTGCCAGCAGCTCAGACAGGTATACGCAGTATTTT. This encodes CASSSDRYTQYF. Full variable domain (missing parts from reference TRBV7-2 and TRBJ2-3): GAGVSQSPSNKVTEKGKDVELRCDPISGHTALYWYRQSLGQGLEFLIYFQGNSAPDKSGLPSDRFSAERTGGSVSTLTIQRTQQEDSAVYLCASSSDRYTQYFGPGTRLTVL.